Shown below are 23 T cell receptor beta chains from a single sample sequenced in a study of T-cell reconstitution after alpha-beta-depleted transplantation in children. The TCRbeta library was prepared with unique molecular identifiers. TCRdb reprocessed the PCR reads with MiXCR, giving one entry per CDR3 protein. In the table there are a few hundred thousand distinct CDR3 sequences, 24% of which are singletons. Sequenced here: PBMCs, mostly from graft donor cells, sampled 360 days after TCRalphabeta/CD19-depleted stem cell transplant. These receptors were obtained from a female patient aged 2-9 years who had a stem cell transplant for congenital amegakaryocytic thrombocytopenia, so the T cells may come from the graft donor.

The J gene is TRBJ2-1, the V gene TRBV27; no clear D. With 2 bases removed from V and 3 bases from J, the gap between germline ends came to 11 bases. The germline CDR1 and CDR2 sequences are MNHEY and SMNVEV (reference sequence). CDR3 length: 15 amino acids. The CDR3 protein is CASSLIPGNYNEQFF. The CDR3 DNA reads as TGTGCCAGCAGTTTAATTCCCGGAAACTACAATGAGCAGTTCTTC.

The chain employs TRBV12-3 or TRBV12-4 and TRBJ1-1; D is unclear. The CDR3 is 12 amino acids. V was trimmed by 6 bases and J by 3 bases, leaving 8 bases between them. The CDR3 DNA reads TGTGCCAGCAGCCAATGGGACACTGAAGCTTTCTTT. This gives the protein CASSQWDTEAFF.

This clonotype has a count of ten or more. The chain combines TRBV29-1 with TRBJ2-3; D might be TRBD2 (6 bases). This CDR3 has 13 residues. The germline gives CDR1 SQVTM, CDR2 ANQGSEA. Trimming pared 5 bases from V and 2 bases from J, leaving 11 bases between. CDR3 DNA: TGCAGCGTTCCTGCGGGGTTCACAGATACGCAGTATTTT. It encodes CSVPAGFTDTQYF.

The CDR3 protein is CASSIGADYEQYF. The CDR3 bases are TGTGCCAGCAGTATAGGGGCCGACTACGAGCAGTACTTC. This chain joins TRBV4-2 and TRBJ2-7; D is possibly TRBD1 (5 bases). The CDR3 consists of 13 residues. V dropped 6 bases and J dropped 3 bases, with 12 bases sitting between them. Germline V gene sequence: CDR1 LGHNA, CDR2 YNFKEQ.

This clonotype occurred a few times. The genes are TRBV6-2 or TRBV6-3 and TRBJ2-7; 7 bases are a match to TRBD2. With 6 bases clipped from V and 2 bases from J, the junction kept 10 bases outside the gene matches. The germline CDR1 and CDR2 sequences are MNHEY and SVGEGT. The CDR3 is made up of 15 amino acids. The CDR3 DNA reads TGTGCCAGCAGCCAATCTCGACTAGCTACCTACGAGCAGTACTTC. This codes for CASSQSRLATYEQYF.

CDR3 region: CASSFSWGAEAFF. The CDR3 DNA is TGTGCCAGCAGTTTTTCCTGGGGCGCTGAAGCTTTCTTT. The chain employs TRBV12-3 or TRBV12-4 and TRBJ1-1; maybe TRBD1 (5 bases). Trimming removed 3 bases at V and 6 bases at J, with 11 bases between. The CDR3 is 13 residues long.

The chain has TRBV20-1 and TRBJ2-3; 7 positions agree with TRBD2. Losses at the gene ends were 3 bases for V and 4 bases for J; bases not matched to a gene: 7. The CDR3 runs to 14 residues. Germline V CDR1 and CDR2: DFQATT, SNEGSKA (reference sequence). CDR3 region: CSASGRTKADTQYF. In DNA, the CDR3 is TGCAGTGCTAGCGGGAGGACTAAAGCAGATACGCAGTATTTT.

The V gene is TRBV27, the J gene TRBJ1-2; D is uncertain. There are 12 residues in the CDR3. Germline V CDR1 and CDR2: MNHEY, SMNVEV (reference sequence). Trimming stripped 6 bases from V and 7 bases from J, with 12 bases between. CDR3 DNA sequence: TGTGCCAGCAGGGGGTCCGGGTCTGGCTACACCTTC. It codes for CASRGSGSGYTF.

The genes are TRBV10-3 and TRBJ2-5, with TRBD2 matching over 8 bases. Germline V lookup: CDR1 ENHRY, CDR2 SYGVKD. The CDR3 extends over 15 amino acids. Trimming took 11 bases from V and 2 from J; bases not matched to a gene: 13. The CDR3 coding sequence is TGTGCCTCGGGGGGGGAGCTCAATACTCAAGAGACCCAGTACTTC. Translated, it gives CASGGELNTQETQYF.

This clonotype was counted a few times. The V and J genes are TRBV4-2 and TRBJ2-1, with 8 bases that match TRBD2. This CDR3 is built from 16 residues. The trim removed 4 bases at V and 5 bases at J, leaving 10 bases unmatched. Looked up from germline, CDR1 is LGHNA and CDR2 is YNFKEQ. CDR3 nucleotides: TGTGCCAGCAGCCGAGTCGCGGGACTAGTTGACAATGAGCAGTTCTTC. Amino acids: CASSRVAGLVDNEQFF.

The chain recombines TRBV6-2 or TRBV6-3 with TRBJ2-3; 10 positions match TRBD2. Germline assignment: CDR1 MNHEY and CDR2 SVGEGT. The CDR3 extends over 16 amino acids. Trimming removed 6 bases from V and 1 base from J; junction bases left unmatched: 7. CDR3 sequence (DNA): TGTGCCAGCAGCTCCCTTAGCGGGAGGCGCACAGATACGCAGTATTTT. Translating it yields CASSSLSGRRTDTQYF.

The chain recombines TRBV12-3 or TRBV12-4 with TRBJ2-1, with 12 nucleotides matching TRBD1. This CDR3 contains 17 residues. The trim removed 5 bases at V and 5 bases at J, leaving 10 bases unmatched. Written as DNA, the CDR3 is TGTGCCAGCAGTCCTCCATTCGGGACAGGGGGCCACAATGAGCAGTTCTTC. Translating it yields CASSPPFGTGGHNEQFF.

The genes are TRBV6-2 or TRBV6-3 and TRBJ2-1; TRBD1 might be the D (5 bases). V was trimmed by 0 bases and J by 5 bases, leaving 11 bases between them. The CDR3 extends over 15 amino acids. The germline V gene encodes CDR1 MNHEY and CDR2 SVGEGT. For the CDR3, the DNA is TGTGCCAGCAGTTACTCTAGGGGAAGCCACAATGAGCAGTTCTTC. Translated: CASSYSRGSHNEQFF.

This clonotype was seen repeatedly, ten times or more. The chain uses TRBV28 and TRBJ2-5; 11 bases map to TRBD2. CDR1 and CDR2 from the germline V gene are MDHEN and SYDVKM. The trim removed 8 bases at V and 4 bases at J, leaving 3 bases unmatched. The CDR3 spans 13 residues. The CDR3 DNA follows: TGTGCCAGCGCACTAGCGGGAGTAGAGACCCAGTACTTC. Its protein is CASALAGVETQYF. Together with reference TRBV28 and TRBJ2-5, the CDR3 gives the full variable domain: DVKVTQSSRYLVKRTGEKVFLECVQDMDHENMFWYRQDPGLGLRLIYFSYDVKMKEKGDIPEGYSVSREKKERFSLILESASTNQTSMYLCASALAGVETQYFGPGTRLLVL.

This chain uses TRBV7-8 with TRBJ2-5; D gene unclear. The V end was cut by 2 bases, the J end by 5 bases, with 12 bases between. The CDR3 has 14 amino acids. Germline CDR1 reads SGHVS; CDR2 reads FQNEAQ. The CDR3 DNA follows: TGTGCCAGCAGCTTAAAGCGATTTGGGGAGACCCAGTACTTC. Protein sequence: CASSLKRFGETQYF.

This clonotype was seen a handful of times. This sequence joins TRBV7-3 and TRBJ2-1; 10 bases fit TRBD2. Germline lookup yields CDR1 SGHTA and CDR2 FQGTGA. Unmatched junction bases numbered 5, after V lost 5 bases and J lost 4 bases. The CDR3 length is 15 residues. The CDR3 bases are TGTGCCAGCAGCAGAGCGGGAGGGGGATACAATGAGCAGTTCTTC. Its translation is CASSRAGGGYNEQFF.

V gene TRBV20-1 combines with J gene TRBJ2-5; the D gene is possibly TRBD2 (5 bases). Trimming took off 3 bases at V and 5 bases at J, with 16 bases between the two ends. CDR1 DFQATT and CDR2 SNEGSKA come from the germline V gene (reference sequence). The CDR3 runs to 14 residues. The CDR3 spells CSASLGRTGETQYF. In nucleotides, the CDR3 is TGCAGTGCTAGTTTAGGACGAACGGGGGAGACCCAGTACTTC.

V is TRBV7-2 and J is TRBJ2-1; weak D call: TRBD2 (5 bases). The V and J ends lost 4 bases and 3 bases respectively, with 19 bases between them. The CDR3 is made up of 17 amino acids. Germline V gives CDR1 SGHTA, CDR2 FQGNSA. The CDR3 loop reads CASSSQMTGIVYNEQFF. In DNA form, the CDR3 reads TGTGCCAGCAGCTCGCAAATGACGGGGATTGTCTACAATGAGCAGTTCTTC. Combining the CDR3 with reference TRBV7-2 and TRBJ2-1 gives the whole variable domain GAGVSQSPSNKVTEKGKDVELRCDPISGHTALYWYRQSLGQGLEFLIYFQGNSAPDKSGLPSDRFSAERTGGSVSTLTIQRTQQEDSAVYLCASSSQMTGIVYNEQFFGPGTRLTVL.

The V call is TRBV28, the J call TRBJ2-3, with D tentatively TRBD2 (6 bases). Trimming cost V 10 bases and J 1 base, with 21 bases left between them. Germline CDR1 MDHEN, CDR2 SYDVKM. CDR3 length: 16 residues. DNA for the CDR3: TGTGCCACCGCCTACAGTTTCGGGAGCCGCACAGATACGCAGTATTTT. Its translation is CATAYSFGSRTDTQYF.

This clonotype was observed many times. The chain combines TRBV21-1 with TRBJ2-5; TRBD2, as called in the table, went unchecked against the DNA. TRBV21-1 is assigned pseudogene status. The CDR3 loop spans 16 amino acids. The chain's CDR3 is CASSKKREGREETQYF. CDR3 DNA sequence: TGTGCCAGCAGCAAGAAGCGGGAGGGCAGGGAAGAGACCCAGTACTTC.

The chain couples TRBV20-1 to TRBJ2-7, with TRBD2 matching 10 bases. Germline-derived CDR1 and CDR2 are DFQATT and SNEGSKA (reference sequence). The CDR3 extends over 16 amino acids. V lost 3 bases, J lost 3 bases, and 11 bases stayed unmatched. The CDR3 DNA is TGCAGTGCTAGTTCTCCTAGCGGGGGCCCGGTCTACGAGCAGTACTTC. Its translation is CSASSPSGGPVYEQYF.

This chain connects TRBV10-2 to TRBJ2-2; D possibly corresponds to TRBD1 (6 bases). Germline V gene data show CDR1 as WSHSY and CDR2 as SAAADI. V lost 3 bases to trimming and J lost 0 bases, with 23 bases between them. This CDR3 spans 20 amino acids. The CDR3 nucleotides are TGCGCCAGCAGTGAACACAGGGCTTATGCCTCAACAGCGAACACCGGGGAGCTGTTTTTT. This sequence encodes CASSEHRAYASTANTGELFF.

The V call is TRBV7-9, the J call TRBJ2-7; 10 bases match TRBD1. The germline gives CDR1 SEHNR, CDR2 FQNEAQ (reference sequence). Unmatched junction bases numbered 7, after V lost 5 bases and J lost 6 bases. The length of the CDR3 is 14 residues. CDR3 bases: TGTGCCAGCAGCGCTACCGGGACAGGGGTCGAGCAGTACTTC. Amino acids: CASSATGTGVEQYF.